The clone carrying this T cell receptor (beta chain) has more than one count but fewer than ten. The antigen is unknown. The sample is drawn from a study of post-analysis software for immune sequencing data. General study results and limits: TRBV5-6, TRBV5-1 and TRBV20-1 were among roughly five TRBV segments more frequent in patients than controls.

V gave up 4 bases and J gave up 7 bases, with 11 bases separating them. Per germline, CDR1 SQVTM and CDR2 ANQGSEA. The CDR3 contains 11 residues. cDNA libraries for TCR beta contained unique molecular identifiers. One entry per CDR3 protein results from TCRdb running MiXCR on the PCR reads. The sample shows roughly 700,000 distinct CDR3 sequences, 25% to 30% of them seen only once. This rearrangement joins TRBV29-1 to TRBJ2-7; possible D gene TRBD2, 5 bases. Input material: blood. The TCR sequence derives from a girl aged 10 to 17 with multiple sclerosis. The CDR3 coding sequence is TGCAGCGTTGGCGACCGAGGGGAGCAGTACTTC. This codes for CSVGDRGEQYF.